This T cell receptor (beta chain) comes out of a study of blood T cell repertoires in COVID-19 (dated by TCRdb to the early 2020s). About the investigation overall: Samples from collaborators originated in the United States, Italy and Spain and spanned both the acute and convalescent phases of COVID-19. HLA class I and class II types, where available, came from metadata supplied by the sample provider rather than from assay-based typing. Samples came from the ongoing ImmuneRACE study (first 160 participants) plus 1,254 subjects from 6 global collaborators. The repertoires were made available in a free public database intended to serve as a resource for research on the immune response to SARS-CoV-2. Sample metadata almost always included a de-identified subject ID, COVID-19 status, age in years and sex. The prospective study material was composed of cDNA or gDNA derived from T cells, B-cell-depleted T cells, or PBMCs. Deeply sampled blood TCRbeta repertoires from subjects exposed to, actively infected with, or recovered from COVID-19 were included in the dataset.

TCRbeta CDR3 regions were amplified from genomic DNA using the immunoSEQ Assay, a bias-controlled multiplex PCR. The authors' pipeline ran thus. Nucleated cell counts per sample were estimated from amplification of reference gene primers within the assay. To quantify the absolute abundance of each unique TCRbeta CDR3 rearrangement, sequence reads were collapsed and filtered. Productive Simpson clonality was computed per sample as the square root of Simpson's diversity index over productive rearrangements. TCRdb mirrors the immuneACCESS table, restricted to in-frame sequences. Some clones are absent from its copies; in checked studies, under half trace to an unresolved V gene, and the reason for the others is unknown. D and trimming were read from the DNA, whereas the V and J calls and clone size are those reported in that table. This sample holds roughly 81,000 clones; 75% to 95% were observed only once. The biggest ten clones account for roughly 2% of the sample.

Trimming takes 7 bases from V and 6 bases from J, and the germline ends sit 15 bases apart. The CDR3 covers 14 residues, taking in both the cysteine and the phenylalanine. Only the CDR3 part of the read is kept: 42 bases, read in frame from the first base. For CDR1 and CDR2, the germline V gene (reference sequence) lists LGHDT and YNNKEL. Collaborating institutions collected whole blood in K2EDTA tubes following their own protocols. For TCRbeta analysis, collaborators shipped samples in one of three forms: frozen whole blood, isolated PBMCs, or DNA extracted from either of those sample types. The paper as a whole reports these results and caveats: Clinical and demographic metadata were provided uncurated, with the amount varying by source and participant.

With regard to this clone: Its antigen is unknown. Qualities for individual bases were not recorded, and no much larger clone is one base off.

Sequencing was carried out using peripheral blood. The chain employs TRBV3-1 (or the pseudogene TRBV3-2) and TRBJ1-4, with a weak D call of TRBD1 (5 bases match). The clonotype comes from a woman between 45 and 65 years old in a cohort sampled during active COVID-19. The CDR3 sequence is CASKKSDIDEKLFF. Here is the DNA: TGTGCCAGCAAGAAATCGGACATCGATGAAAAACTGTTTTTT.